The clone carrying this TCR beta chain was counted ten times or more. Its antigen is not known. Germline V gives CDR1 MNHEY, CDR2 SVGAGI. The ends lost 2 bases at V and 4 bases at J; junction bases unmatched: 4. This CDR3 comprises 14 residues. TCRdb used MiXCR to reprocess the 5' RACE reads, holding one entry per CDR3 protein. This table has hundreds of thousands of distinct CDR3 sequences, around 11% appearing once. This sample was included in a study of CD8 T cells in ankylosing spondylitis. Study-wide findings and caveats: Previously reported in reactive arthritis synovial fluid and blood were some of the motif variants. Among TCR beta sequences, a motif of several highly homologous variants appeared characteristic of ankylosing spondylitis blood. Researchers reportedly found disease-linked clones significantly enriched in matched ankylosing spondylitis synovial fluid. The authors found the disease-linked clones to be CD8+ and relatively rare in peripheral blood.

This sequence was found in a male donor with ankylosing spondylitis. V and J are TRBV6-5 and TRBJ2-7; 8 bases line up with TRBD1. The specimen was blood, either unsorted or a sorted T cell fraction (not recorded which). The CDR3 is CASSYRNRGYEQYF. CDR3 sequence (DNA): TGTGCCAGCAGTTACCGTAACAGGGGGTACGAGCAGTACTTC.